The present entry profiles one T cell receptor (beta chain) with its context. These data are taken from a study of neurological immune-mediated disorders. The time point: longitudinal time-point 3. TCRdb re-called the 5' RACE reads through MiXCR, storing one row per CDR3 protein. The top ten clones hold more than 5% of a sample with about 81,000 distinct CDR3 sequences, roughly 4.3% of them seen once. Germline assignment: CDR1 MRHNA and CDR2 SNTAGT. This CDR3 has 15 amino acids. V dropped 6 bases and J dropped 3; count of bases not matched to a gene: 7. The rearrangement links TRBV6-4 to TRBJ1-5; 8 bases align to TRBD1. The TCR comes from a woman aged 55-69 years with multiple sclerosis. Sequences were obtained from PBMCs. The CDR3 nucleotides are TGTGCCAGCAGGACCGACAGGGGCAACAATCAGCCCCAGCATTTT. This codes for CASRTDRGNNQPQHF.